The present TCR beta chain was sequenced within a study of vaccination and CD4 T cells after COVID-19. This CDR3 contains 17 residues. The germline CDR1 and CDR2 sequences are SGHTA and FQGNSA. The V and J ends lost 5 bases and 8 bases, in that order; junction bases with no gene match: 15. Sample treatment: approximately 9-day PBMC culture with coronavirus spike peptide pools or control peptides (ViraFEST assay). First, ViraFEST expanded antigen-specific T cells with peptide pools, and next it sequenced the TCRs. This clonotype showed up just a few times. Its antigen is as yet unknown. The Oncomine TCR Beta short-read assay was applied to DNA of cultured CD4+ T cells. Each CDR3 protein gets one entry after TCRdb re-called the PCR reads with MiXCR. The sample carries about 20,000 distinct CDR3 sequences, around 63% recorded once.

The sequence was obtained from a human donor who had recovered from COVID-19. The chain recombines TRBV7-2 with TRBJ1-6; 7 positions agree with TRBD1. What was sequenced was CD4+ T cells from blood, cultured in vitro. In DNA, the CDR3 is TGTGCCAGCAGCCCACACCCCAGCTGGCAGGGGGATTCACCCCTCCACTTT. Protein: CASSPHPSWQGDSPLHF. Looking up the rest from reference TRBV7-2 and TRBJ1-6 gives the full variable domain: GAGVSQSPSNKVTEKGKDVELRCDPISGHTALYWYRQSLGQGLEFLIYFQGNSAPDKSGLPSDRFSAERTGGSVSTLTIQRTQQEDSAVYLCASSPHPSWQGDSPLHFGNGTRLTVT.